These 17 T cell receptor beta chains came from one sample sequenced in a study of STAT3 mutations in large granular lymphocyte leukemia. No cognate antigen is known for these TCRs. Study outcomes and limitations: At least one immunodominant TCR beta clonotype appeared in every T-cell large granular lymphocyte leukemia patient.

The method was immunoSEQ multiplex PCR; TCRdb's version includes in-frame clones alone and lacks a portion of them. The sample contains tens of thousands of clones, about 81% of which appear only once. The sequencing sample was made of PBMCs. The receptors here all came from a human donor with T large granular lymphocyte leukemia. Some clones in this sample may be carry-over from other donors' samples.

V is TRBV5-1 and J is TRBJ2-3; 11 bases fit TRBD1. This CDR3 has 16 amino acids. CDR1 is SGHRS, CDR2 YFSETQ, per germline. The V and J ends lost 5 bases and 0 bases, in that order; junction bases with no gene match: 5. CDR3 region: CASRGQGVMSTDTQYF. CDR3 nucleotide sequence: TGCGCCAGCAGGGGACAGGGGGTCATGAGCACAGATACGCAGTATTTT.

V usage is TRBV7-9 and J usage is TRBJ2-3; D perhaps matches TRBD1 (5 bases). The V gene's germline CDR1 is SEHNR and CDR2 FQNEAQ (reference sequence). The CDR3 has 17 residues. Trimming shortened V by 0 bases and J by 6 bases, and 19 bases separated the two germline ends. This CDR3 reads CASSLALDSQVADTQYF. CDR3 coding DNA: TGTGCCAGCAGCTTAGCGCTCGACAGTCAGGTCGCGGATACGCAGTATTTT. The full variable domain, rest sourced from reference TRBV7-9 and TRBJ2-3, is DTGVSQNPRHKITKRGQNVTFRCDPISEHNRLYWYRQTLGQGPEFLTYFQNEAQLEKSRLLSDRFSAERPKGSFSTLEIQRTEQGDSAMYLCASSLALDSQVADTQYFGPGTRLTVL.

In its sample, this clone was seen a few times. The genes are TRBV4-1 and TRBJ2-1; 8 bases agree with TRBD1. In germline, CDR1 is MGHRA, CDR2 YSYEKL. The CDR3 is 16 amino acids. The junction had 12 bases not matched to a gene; V was cut back by 3 bases and J by 8 bases. CDR3 nucleotide sequence: TGCGCCAGCAGCCATGAGGGGACAGGAAGTGCACATGAGCAGTTCTTC. Its protein product is CASSHEGTGSAHEQFF.

The chain joins TRBV6-7 to TRBJ1-1; D perhaps matches TRBD1 (5 bases). TRBV6-7 is an open reading frame whose function is uncertain. This CDR3 region has 15 residues. V was trimmed by 0 bases and J by 5 bases, leaving 13 bases between them. The CDR3 protein is CASSYSSGRRTEAFF. The CDR3 nucleotides read TGTGCCAGCAGTTACTCGTCGGGGCGGAGAACTGAAGCTTTCTTT.

This clone turned up a few times. V is TRBV19 and J is TRBJ1-6; D is possibly TRBD1 (5 bases). V gave up 1 base and J gave up 9 bases, with 10 bases separating them. CDR1 and CDR2 from the germline V gene are LNHDA and SQIVND (reference sequence). CDR3 size: 14 residues. The CDR3 DNA reads as TGTGCCAGTAGTATAGGGGACGGGCGTTCACCCCTCCACTTT. As protein: CASSIGDGRSPLHF. Drawing the rest from reference TRBV19 and TRBJ1-6, the complete variable domain is DGGITQSPKYLFRKEGQNVTLSCEQNLNHDAMYWYRQDPGQGLRLIYYSQIVNDFQKGDIAEGYSVSREKKESFPLTVTSAQKNPTAFYLCASSIGDGRSPLHFGNGTRLTVT.

The chain combines TRBV4-1 with TRBJ1-1; D call uncertain. In germline, CDR1 is MGHRA, CDR2 YSYEKL. CDR3 length: 15 residues. Trimming stripped 1 base from V and 1 base from J, with 10 bases between. The CDR3 reads CASSQVPDPNTEAFF. CDR3 nucleotides: TGCGCCAGCAGCCAAGTACCCGACCCGAACACTGAAGCTTTCTTT.

This clone was picked up one time. Here the CDR3 reads CASSFPGQGENNEQFF. DNA of the CDR3: TGTGCCAGCAGTTTCCCCGGACAGGGGGAAAACAATGAGCAGTTCTTC. The V call is TRBV27, the J call TRBJ2-1, with 10 bases matching TRBD1. The germline gives CDR1 MNHEY, CDR2 SMNVEV (reference sequence). The CDR3 runs 16 residues. The J segment lost 5 bases and the V segment lost 3 bases, leaving 7 bases of the junction unmatched.

The chain uses TRBV30 and TRBJ1-6; D is possibly TRBD1 (6 bases). V was trimmed by 4 bases and J by 5 bases, leaving 15 bases between them. The CDR3 spans 15 residues. Germline lookup yields CDR1 GTSNPN and CDR2 SVGIG (reference sequence). CDR3: CAWMSGAPNNSPLHF. The CDR3 nucleotides are TGTGCCTGGATGTCAGGGGCCCCCAATAATTCACCCCTCCACTTT.

The sample holds a few counts of this clone. One junction end disagrees with the germline gene, perhaps due to a read error. The CDR3 here is CASSRSFNEQFF. DNA for the CDR3: TGTGCCAGCAGTCGATCCTTCAATGAGCAGTTCTTC. The rearrangement joins TRBV27 to TRBJ2-1; D uncertain. This CDR3 is built from 12 residues. Germline CDR1 is MNHEY and CDR2 is SMNVEV (reference sequence).

The chain recombines TRBV10-3 with TRBJ2-7; D remains ambiguous. Deletions cut 0 bases from V and 2 bases from J, with 5 bases between. Germline V CDR1 and CDR2: ENHRY, SYGVKD. This CDR3 is 13 amino acids long. CDR3 protein: CAISESRAYEQYF. The CDR3 DNA sequence: TGTGCCATCAGTGAGTCGAGAGCCTACGAGCAGTACTTC.

This chain links TRBV5-1 with TRBJ2-3; the match to TRBD1 covers 7 bases. CDR3 length: 16 residues. V trimming: 2 bases; J trimming: 0 bases; junction bases outside the gene matches: 6. Germline CDR1 is SGHRS and CDR2 is YFSETQ. CDR3 bases: TGCGCCAGCAGCTTCCCCGGGACAGCTAGCACAGATACGCAGTATTTT. Encoded protein: CASSFPGTASTDTQYF.

This clone appeared a few times. The rearrangement uses TRBV10-3 and TRBJ1-2; 12 bases map to TRBD1. CDR3 length equals 16 residues. Germline values: CDR1 ENHRY, CDR2 SYGVKD. The junction had 13 bases not matched to a gene; V was cut back by 6 bases and J by 8 bases. The CDR3 is CAISQPGTGGARGYTF. The CDR3 DNA is TGTGCCATCAGCCAACCCGGGACAGGGGGCGCAAGGGGCTACACCTTC.

The gene calls are TRBV10-3 and TRBJ2-1, with 8 bases fitting TRBD2. The CDR3 totals 12 residues. CDR1 and CDR2 from the germline V gene are ENHRY and SYGVKD. V shed 8 bases, J shed 12 bases, and the junction held 9 bases outside the gene matches. CDR3 residues: CAIGGLVSGQFF. The CDR3, as DNA: TGTGCCATCGGGGGACTAGTTTCAGGGCAGTTCTTC.

This clone was observed a handful of times. The chain combines TRBV2 with TRBJ1-6; D is unresolved. This CDR3 has 15 amino acids. Trimming removed 3 bases from V and 7 bases from J, with 13 bases in between. The germline CDR1 and CDR2 sequences are SNHLY and FYNNEI. CDR3 coding DNA: TGTGCCAGCAGTGATCCGCCTCTAGGGAATTCACCCCTCCACTTT. It yields the protein CASSDPPLGNSPLHF.

The chain employs TRBV27 and TRBJ1-2; D is ambiguous. This CDR3 region has 14 residues. V lost 2 bases to trimming and J lost 1 base, with 8 bases between them. CDR1 and CDR2 from the germline V gene are MNHEY and SMNVEV (reference sequence). In DNA form, the CDR3 reads TGTGCCAGCAGTTTAATTCCGAATAACTATGGCTACACCTTC. It encodes CASSLIPNNYGYTF.

The V gene is TRBV7-2, the J gene TRBJ2-4; D call uncertain. The germline gives CDR1 SGHTA, CDR2 FQGNSA. The V end lost 0 bases, the J end lost 3 bases, and 6 bases lay between the germline ends. The CDR3 contains 14 residues. CDR3 nucleotides: TGTGCCAGCAGCTTAGCGCCTAGCAAAAACATTCAGTACTTC. As protein: CASSLAPSKNIQYF.

This clone came up once. The chain is built from TRBV5-1 and TRBJ1-3; D is unresolved. The CDR3 spans 13 residues. The V end was cut by 4 bases, the J end by 2 bases, with 7 bases between. Per germline, CDR1 SGHRS and CDR2 YFSETQ. The chain's CDR3 is CASSSWAGNTIYF. DNA of the CDR3: TGCGCCAGCAGCAGTTGGGCTGGAAACACCATATATTTT.